This TCR beta chain was recorded in a study of OX40 agonist ivuxolimab in advanced cancers. Study overall: Ivuxolimab is a fully human IgG2 antibody that activates OX40 (CD134). Prior therapy, whether anti-PD-1, anti-PD-L1 or anti-CTLA-4, was allowed, and more than 35% had some.

Study-wide points: Low normalized T-cell clonal expansion was also seen in some nonresponders.

With autoimmune disease history or systemic immunosuppression, patients were excluded. Note on this clone: Antigen specificity is unknown.

With 2 bases removed from V and 4 bases from J, the gap between germline ends came to 8 bases. This CDR3 has 13 amino acids. Germline V gene lookup returns CDR1 SGHDN and CDR2 FVKESK. Clones were read by immunoSEQ multiplex PCR, and TCRdb kept only the in-frame ones, dropping some. The sample yields about 90,000 clones, under 95% seen once. The rearrangement joins TRBV14 to TRBJ1-1; no clear D. Sequenced here: CD4+ or CD8+ T cells sorted from blood, sampled in a trial of the OX40 agonist ivuxolimab. The sequence derives from an adult with an advanced solid tumor such as melanoma, head and neck, liver or kidney cancer. The CDR3 nucleotides read TGTGCCAGCAGCCAATATGGGCCCACTGAAGCTTTCTTT. As protein: CASSQYGPTEAFF.